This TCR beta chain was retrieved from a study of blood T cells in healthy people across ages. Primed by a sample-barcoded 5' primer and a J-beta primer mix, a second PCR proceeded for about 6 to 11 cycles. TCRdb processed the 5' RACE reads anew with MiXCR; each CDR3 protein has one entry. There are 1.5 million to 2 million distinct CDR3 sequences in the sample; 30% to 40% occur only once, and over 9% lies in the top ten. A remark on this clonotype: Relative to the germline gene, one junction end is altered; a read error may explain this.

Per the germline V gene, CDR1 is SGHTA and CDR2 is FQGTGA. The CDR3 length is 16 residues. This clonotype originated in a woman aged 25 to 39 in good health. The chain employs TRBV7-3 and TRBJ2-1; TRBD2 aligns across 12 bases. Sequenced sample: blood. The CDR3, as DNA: TGTACCAGCAGCCAAACCGGGACTAGCGGGTACAATGAGCAGTTCTTC. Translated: CTSSQTGTSGYNEQFF.